These 2 T cell receptor beta chains came from one sample sequenced in a study of blood T cell repertoires in COVID-19. Assay used: immunoSEQ multiplex PCR; TCRdb lists only in-frame clones, some missing. The data show about 250,000 clones, about four fifths seen once. The sample taken for sequencing was peripheral blood. These TCRs come from a woman aged 65 to 85 with acute or convalescent COVID-19.

This clone was observed once. The V call is TRBV28, the J call TRBJ1-5, with 7 positions matching TRBD1. The junction had 6 bases not matched to a gene; V was cut back by 7 bases and J by 3 bases. Per germline, CDR1 MDHEN and CDR2 SYDVKM. The CDR3 spans 14 residues. CDR3 sequence (DNA): TGTGCCAGCACCCCGGGGACAGTCAATCAGCCCCAGCATTTT. Residues: CASTPGTVNQPQHF.

Concerning this clone itself: At one end, the junction sequence differs from germline, possibly due to a read error. The chain couples TRBV3-1 (or the pseudogene TRBV3-2) to TRBJ2-1; D not certain. The CDR3 is 14 amino acids. Germline V gene lookup returns CDR1 LGHDT and CDR2 YNNKEL (reference sequence). CDR3 bases: TGTGCCAGCAGCCAAGAGTCACTCTACAGTGAGCAGTTCTTC. Amino acids: CASSQESLYSEQFF.